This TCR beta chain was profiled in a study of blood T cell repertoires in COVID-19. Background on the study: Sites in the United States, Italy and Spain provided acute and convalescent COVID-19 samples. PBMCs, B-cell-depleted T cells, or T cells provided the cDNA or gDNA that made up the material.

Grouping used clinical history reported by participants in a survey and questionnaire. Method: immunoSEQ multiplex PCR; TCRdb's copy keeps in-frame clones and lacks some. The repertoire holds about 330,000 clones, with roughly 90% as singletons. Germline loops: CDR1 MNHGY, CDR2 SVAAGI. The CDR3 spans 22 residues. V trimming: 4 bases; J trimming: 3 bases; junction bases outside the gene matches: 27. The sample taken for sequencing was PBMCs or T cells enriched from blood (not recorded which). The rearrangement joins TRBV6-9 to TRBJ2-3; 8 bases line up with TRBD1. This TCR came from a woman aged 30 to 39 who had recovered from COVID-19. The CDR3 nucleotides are TGTGCCAGCAGTTTTGGACTCCCACGGACGTTACCCCAGGGGGCAGGGACAGATACGCAGTATTTT. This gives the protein CASSFGLPRTLPQGAGTDTQYF.